These 6 T cell receptor beta chains share one sample of origin, sequenced in a study of breast tumors, draining lymph nodes, adjacent tissues. Axillary draining lymph nodes of breast cancer patients supplied the node samples. TCRdb reprocessed the multiplex PCR reads with MiXCR, giving one entry per CDR3 protein. The sample lists 270,000 or so distinct CDR3 sequences, about 33% occurring once. The sequenced sample was axillary lymph node tissue. The receptors here all came from a female donor with breast cancer. Some clones in this sample may be carry-over from other donors' samples.

This clonotype has at least ten counts. The chain links TRBV9 to TRBJ2-7, with D tentatively TRBD2 (5 bases). CDR1 is SGDLS, CDR2 YYNGEE, per germline. Between the trimmed V and J ends, which lost 0 bases and 0 bases, there was a span of 10 bases. There are 15 residues in the CDR3. CDR3: CASSVGGWTSYEQYF. The DNA of the CDR3 is TGTGCCAGCAGCGTAGGCGGGTGGACCTCCTACGAGCAGTACTTC.

Many counts were recorded for this clonotype. The chain joins TRBV7-9 to TRBJ2-7, with D perhaps TRBD2 (5 bases). The CDR3 has 12 residues. With 7 bases removed from V and 1 base from J, the gap between germline ends came to 8 bases. Germline V gives CDR1 SEHNR, CDR2 FQNEAQ (reference sequence). CDR3 loop: CASTDYSYEQYF. The CDR3, as DNA: TGTGCCAGCACCGACTATTCCTACGAGCAGTACTTC. The whole variable domain, remainder taken from reference TRBV7-9 and TRBJ2-7, is DTGVSQNPRHKITKRGQNVTFRCDPISEHNRLYWYRQTLGQGPEFLTYFQNEAQLEKSRLLSDRFSAERPKGSFSTLEIQRTEQGDSAMYLCASTDYSYEQYFGPGTRLTVT.

This clonotype was seen many times. The J gene is TRBJ2-6, the V gene TRBV6-2 or TRBV6-3; 8 bases are a match to TRBD1. This CDR3 is built from 16 residues. Germline CDR1 is MNHEY and CDR2 is SVGEGT. Trimming at V came to 8 bases and at J to 2 bases, leaving 8 bases not matched to a gene. CDR3 loop: CASGGQGPAGANVLTF. In nucleotides, the CDR3 is TGTGCCAGCGGAGGACAGGGACCTGCTGGGGCCAACGTCCTGACTTTC.

The table lists this clonotype with many counts. The rearrangement joins TRBV7-2 to TRBJ2-3, with D uncertain. The V and J ends lost 4 bases and 4 bases respectively, with 9 bases between them. Germline CDR1 SGHTA, CDR2 FQGNSA. This CDR3 is 13 amino acids long. This CDR3 is CASSYNMADTQYF. DNA of the CDR3: TGTGCCAGCAGCTATAATATGGCAGATACGCAGTATTTT.

V and J are TRBV30 and TRBJ1-2; no clear D. The CDR3 totals 14 residues. Trimming stripped 0 bases from V and 2 bases from J, with 10 bases between. The V gene's germline CDR1 is GTSNPN and CDR2 SVGIG (reference sequence). The CDR3 loop is CAWSVGNGNYGYTF. The CDR3 DNA reads as TGTGCCTGGAGTGTGGGGAACGGGAACTATGGCTACACCTTC.

This clonotype was recorded at least ten times. J is TRBJ2-7 and V is TRBV5-1, with 7 bases lining up with TRBD1. The CDR3 totals 17 residues. The trim removed 3 bases at V and 0 bases at J, leaving 12 bases unmatched. Per germline, CDR1 SGHRS and CDR2 YFSETQ. CDR3 sequence (DNA): TGCGCCAGCAGCTCCGACAGGGTAAAGCCACTCTCCTACGAGCAGTACTTC. This sequence encodes CASSSDRVKPLSYEQYF.